A single sample gave rise to the 26 T cell receptor beta chains below, sequenced in a study of blood T cell repertoires in COVID-19. Repertoires were generated with immunoSEQ multiplex PCR, while TCRdb's copy carries only in-frame clones and drops some. In the table there are approximately 150,000 clones, around four fifths of which are singletons. Sequencing was carried out using peripheral blood. Every receptor here comes from a human donor in a cohort sampled during active COVID-19.

This chain links TRBV7-9 with TRBJ1-2; 7 nucleotides align to TRBD1. The CDR3 runs to 16 residues. V lost 5 bases, J lost 0 bases, and 9 bases stayed unmatched. Germline V lookup: CDR1 SEHNR, CDR2 FQNEAQ (reference sequence). For the CDR3, the DNA is TGTGCCAGCAGCCGGAAGGGACAGCAATCTAACTATGGCTACACCTTC. Amino acid sequence: CASSRKGQQSNYGYTF.

The chain links TRBV5-1 to TRBJ2-3, with 7 bases aligning to TRBD1. V lost 0 bases, J lost 3 bases, and 16 bases stayed unmatched. The CDR3 sequence is 19 residues long. The V gene's germline CDR1 is SGHRS and CDR2 YFSETQ. CDR3 nucleotide sequence: TGCGCCAGCAGCTTGGGGTCCATTACTAGGGGGCGCGGGACAGATACGCAGTATTTT. Translating gives CASSLGSITRGRGTDTQYF.

The chain is built from TRBV6-5 and TRBJ1-2; D may be TRBD1 (6 bases). Deletions cut 4 bases from V and 4 bases from J, with 16 bases between. The V gene's germline CDR1 is MNHEY and CDR2 SVGAGI. The CDR3 extends over 15 amino acids. CDR3 region: CASSSDRMRVYGYTF. The CDR3 DNA sequence: TGTGCCAGCAGTTCCGACAGGATGCGAGTCTATGGCTACACCTTC.

The genes are TRBV24-1 and TRBJ2-1; no clear D gene. This CDR3 has 16 residues. Trimming left V 0 bases short and J 0 bases short, with 8 bases between. The V gene's germline CDR1 is KGHDR and CDR2 SFDVKD. This CDR3 reads CATSDLHPSSYNEQFF. In nucleotides, the CDR3 is TGTGCCACCAGTGATTTGCATCCGAGCTCCTACAATGAGCAGTTCTTC.

This chain links TRBV2 with TRBJ1-6, with 8 bases that match TRBD1. J was trimmed by 7 bases and V by 11 bases; bases with no gene match: 7. Germline V CDR1 and CDR2: SNHLY, FYNNEI. The length of the CDR3 is 13 residues. Written as DNA, the CDR3 is TGTGCCGGGACCGGACAGGGAAATTCACCCCTCCACTTT. It is translated as CAGTGQGNSPLHF.

CDR3 bases: TGTGCCAGCTTCAATTGGGGAGGGGGCGGGGAGCTGTTTTTT. Protein sequence: CASFNWGGGGELFF. The rearrangement uses TRBV6-5 and TRBJ2-2, with D possibly TRBD2 on 7 matching bases. The V and J ends lost 8 bases and 7 bases respectively, with 17 bases between them. Germline assignment: CDR1 MNHEY and CDR2 SVGAGI. The CDR3 has 14 residues.

The chain has TRBV6-5 and TRBJ1-4; possibly TRBD1 for D (6 bases). The CDR3 loop spans 14 amino acids. The germline V gene encodes CDR1 MNHEY and CDR2 SVGAGI. The V end lost 6 bases, the J end lost 8 bases, and 16 bases lay between the germline ends. This CDR3 reads CASRKPGDNEKLFF. As DNA, the CDR3 is TGTGCCAGCAGGAAACCTGGGGACAACGAAAAACTGTTTTTT.

This clone appeared a single time. The rearrangement links TRBV19 to TRBJ2-7; TRBD2 matches 14 bases. This CDR3 is 17 amino acids long. Losses at the gene ends were 6 bases for V and 4 bases for J; bases not matched to a gene: 11. Germline CDR1 is LNHDA and CDR2 is SQIVND (reference sequence). CDR3 protein: CASRPSAGLAGGYEQYF. The CDR3 DNA sequence: TGTGCCAGTAGACCCTCGGCCGGACTAGCGGGGGGATACGAGCAGTACTTC.

This chain uses TRBV28 with TRBJ1-6; 9 positions agree with TRBD1. The CDR3 is 14 amino acids. CDR1 and CDR2 from the germline V gene are MDHEN and SYDVKM. The ends lost 6 bases at V and 9 bases at J; junction bases unmatched: 6. The CDR3 region has the DNA TGTGCCAGCAGGGCGGGACAGGGTGGTTCACCCCTCCACTTT. Its translation is CASRAGQGGSPLHF.

The rearrangement links TRBV7-9 to TRBJ1-1; possible D gene TRBD1, 5 bases. The CDR3 has 14 residues. The ends were cut back, 2 bases at V and 6 bases at J, with 13 bases in the middle. Germline-derived CDR1 and CDR2 are SEHNR and FQNEAQ (reference sequence). The CDR3 reads CASSLNPDSSEAFF. The CDR3 nucleotides read TGTGCCAGCAGCTTAAACCCAGACAGCTCTGAAGCTTTCTTT.

This chain connects TRBV19 to TRBJ2-3; 8 bases are a match to TRBD2. Germline-derived CDR1 and CDR2 are LNHDA and SQIVND (reference sequence). V shed 8 bases, J shed 0 bases, and the junction held 7 bases outside the gene matches. The CDR3 length is 15 residues. CDR3 in DNA: TGTGCCAGTCAGCGGGGGTACCAGAGCACAGATACGCAGTATTTT. The encoded protein is CASQRGYQSTDTQYF.

V is TRBV6-6 and J is TRBJ2-5; 7 bases map to TRBD2. The CDR3 extends over 16 amino acids. The germline V gene has CDR1 MNHNY and CDR2 SVGAGI (reference sequence). J lost 4 bases, V lost 0 bases, and 8 bases had no gene match. In DNA form, the CDR3 reads TGTGCCAGCAGTTACTCGAATTCGACTAGCCGAGAGACCCAGTACTTC. Protein sequence: CASSYSNSTSRETQYF.

The chain carries TRBV27 and TRBJ1-5; D is uncertain. The CDR3 covers 16 residues. Deletions cut 3 bases from V and 2 bases from J, with 14 bases between. Germline CDR1 MNHEY, CDR2 SMNVEV (reference sequence). The CDR3 DNA follows: TGTGCCAGCAGTTTTATGTCAGGAACGCGCAATCAGCCCCAGCATTTT. Protein product: CASSFMSGTRNQPQHF.

Only a few counts were recorded for this clone. This chain joins TRBV2 and TRBJ2-2; D is unresolved. Per germline, CDR1 SNHLY and CDR2 FYNNEI. The CDR3 covers 14 residues. V was trimmed by 7 bases and J by 6 bases, leaving 15 bases between them. The CDR3 reads CASTPTREAGELFF. DNA of the CDR3: TGTGCCAGCACCCCTACGCGAGAGGCCGGGGAGCTGTTTTTT.

The chain has TRBV10-1 and TRBJ2-1; tentative D call: TRBD2 (6 bases). The CDR3 is 14 amino acids. V shed 5 bases and J shed 5 bases, with 13 bases lying between them. Germline-derived CDR1 and CDR2 are WNHNN and SYGVQD (reference sequence). The CDR3 sequence: CASSNSGADNEQFF. The CDR3 DNA sequence: TGCGCCAGCAGTAATAGCGGAGCCGACAATGAGCAGTTCTTC.

This rearrangement joins TRBV6-5 to TRBJ2-7; 7 bases line up with TRBD2. Losses at the gene ends were 0 bases for V and 2 bases for J; bases not matched to a gene: 4. Germline lookup yields CDR1 MNHEY and CDR2 SVGAGI. The CDR3 covers 15 residues. Here the CDR3 reads CASSYSTSGTYEQYF. In DNA form, the CDR3 reads TGTGCCAGCAGTTACTCGACCAGCGGGACCTACGAGCAGTACTTC.

With regard to this clone: The junction and the germline gene differ at one end; a read error may be behind it. CDR3 sequence (DNA): TGTGCCAGCACCCAAGCGGGAGGGGAAGAGACCCAGTACTTC. Translation gives CASTQAGGEETQYF. The chain uses TRBV3-1 (or the pseudogene TRBV3-2) and TRBJ2-5; TRBD2 aligns across 10 bases. The CDR3 has 14 residues. CDR1 is LGHDT and CDR2 is YNNKEL in the germline V gene (reference sequence).

The V call is TRBV25-1, the J call TRBJ1-2; tentative D call: TRBD1 (6 bases). The V end lost 6 bases, the J end lost 8 bases, and 10 bases lay between the germline ends. The CDR3 has 11 residues. The germline gives CDR1 MGHDK, CDR2 SYGVNS. The CDR3 DNA is TGTGCCAGCAGACAGGGATTAGGCTACACCTTC. It encodes CASRQGLGYTF.

V is TRBV14 and J is TRBJ1-1, with D possibly being TRBD1 (6 bases). The germline gives CDR1 SGHDN, CDR2 FVKESK. V lost 0 bases to trimming and J lost 4 bases, with 15 bases between them. The CDR3 runs to 16 residues. The DNA for the CDR3 is TGTGCCAGCAGCCAAGAAAGGAACAGGGCGCCCACTGAAGCTTTCTTT. This translates into CASSQERNRAPTEAFF.

This clone was seen only once. The chain combines TRBV16 with TRBJ2-7; D tentatively fits TRBD1 or TRBD2 (5 bases each). The germline V gene has CDR1 KGHSY and CDR2 FQNENV. The CDR3 loop spans 13 amino acids. CDR3 in DNA: TGTGCCAGCACCCAGGGAGACATGGGCCCACCGTCCGTC. Its protein is CASTQGDMGPPSV.

This clone was observed at least ten times. The rearrangement joins TRBV3-1 (or the pseudogene TRBV3-2) to TRBJ2-7, with D possibly TRBD2 on 5 matching bases. V dropped 3 bases and J dropped 3 bases, with 12 bases sitting between them. CDR3 length equals 14 residues. Looked up from germline, CDR1 is LGHDT and CDR2 is YNNKEL (reference sequence). The CDR3 loop is CASSQSGSGYEQYF. The CDR3 DNA sequence: TGTGCCAGCAGCCAGTCGGGATCAGGCTACGAGCAGTACTTC.

This chain uses TRBV28 with TRBJ2-1, with TRBD2 matching 14 bases. Germline lookup yields CDR1 MDHEN and CDR2 SYDVKM. The CDR3 spans 17 residues. The trim removed 5 bases at V and 5 bases at J, leaving 8 bases unmatched. CDR3 residues: CASSAGLAGVVHNEQFF. The CDR3 DNA is TGTGCCAGCAGTGCGGGACTAGCGGGAGTCGTGCACAATGAGCAGTTCTTC.

The chain has TRBV4-2 and TRBJ1-5; 8 bases fit TRBD1. The germline CDR1 and CDR2 sequences are LGHNA and YNFKEQ. The trim removed 7 bases at V and 6 bases at J, leaving 11 bases unmatched. The CDR3 sequence is 15 residues long. CDR3 nucleotide sequence: TGTGCCAGCACCCCCGAGTCAGGGGGCGGTCAGCCCCAGCATTTT. Translated, it gives CASTPESGGGQPQHF.

The gene calls are TRBV5-1 and TRBJ2-2; the match to TRBD2 covers 11 bases. V gave up 0 bases and J gave up 2 bases; unmatched junction bases: 3. This CDR3 is 17 amino acids long. The germline gives CDR1 SGHRS, CDR2 YFSETQ. Here the CDR3 reads CASSLEGTSGNTGELFF. CDR3 bases: TGCGCCAGCAGCTTGGAGGGGACTAGCGGCAACACCGGGGAGCTGTTTTTT.

This clone was seen only once. This CDR3 reads CASSLWLSGGTGELFF. As DNA, the CDR3 is TGTGCCAGCAGCTTATGGCTGAGCGGGGGGACCGGGGAGCTGTTTTTT. J is TRBJ2-2 and V is TRBV11-2; TRBD2 aligns across 9 bases. Trimming removed 2 bases from V and 5 bases from J; junction bases left unmatched: 6. The CDR3 spans 16 residues. The germline V gene encodes CDR1 SGHAT and CDR2 FQNNGV.

The chain employs TRBV6-5 and TRBJ1-1, with TRBD1 matching over 9 bases. In germline, CDR1 is MNHEY, CDR2 SVGAGI. The CDR3 contains 14 residues. V shed 5 bases, J shed 2 bases, and the junction held 3 bases outside the gene matches. CDR3 in amino acids: CASSQGQGNTEAFF. In nucleotides, the CDR3 is TGTGCCAGCAGTCAGGGACAGGGCAACACTGAAGCTTTCTTT.